One and the same sample provided the 17 T cell receptor beta chains below, sequenced in a study of control samples from healthy donors and cancer patients (dated by TCRdb to 2020 to 2021). Receptor amplification or capture employed the immunoSEQ multiplex PCR assay. TCRdb re-hosts the immuneACCESS table, in-frame sequences only. Its copies lack some clones; in the studies checked, an unresolved V gene accounts for under half of them, and the cause for the rest is not known. The sample table contains 40,000 to 60,000 clones; only one count was recorded for about nine tenths of them. Together, the top ten hold about 40% of the sample. The sample comprised PBMCs. All receptors derive from a man over 45 with head and neck cancer.

The rearrangement uses TRBV5-1 and TRBJ2-3; tentatively, D is TRBD1 (6 bases). With 6 bases removed from V and 4 bases from J, the gap between germline ends came to 15 bases. The CDR3 runs to 14 residues. The germline V gene has CDR1 SGHRS and CDR2 YFSETQ. Here the CDR3 reads CASKQGGDSDTQYF. CDR3 sequence (DNA): TGCGCCAGCAAACAGGGTGGAGATTCAGATACGCAGTATTTT.

The chain employs TRBV6-4 and TRBJ2-2; 8 nucleotides agree with TRBD1. This CDR3 comprises 14 residues. The J segment lost 6 bases and the V segment lost 3 bases, leaving 3 bases of the junction unmatched. Germline V gives CDR1 MRHNA, CDR2 SNTAGT. The CDR3 loop is CASSEQGVSGELFF. CDR3 sequence (DNA): TGTGCCAGCAGTGAACAGGGGGTCTCCGGGGAGCTGTTTTTT.

This clone was detected once. This chain connects TRBV27 to TRBJ2-5; D gene ambiguous. This CDR3 comprises 15 residues. Germline V lookup: CDR1 MNHEY, CDR2 SMNVEV (reference sequence). Trimming left V 1 base short and J 0 bases short, with 9 bases between. The CDR3 DNA follows: TGTGCCAGCAGTTTATTCCTTGGGGACCAAGAGACCCAGTACTTC. Residues: CASSLFLGDQETQYF.

CDR3 residues: CASKIRGVAEAFF. The CDR3 bases are TGTGCCAGCAAGATCAGGGGGGTGGCTGAAGCTTTCTTT. The V gene is TRBV6-5, the J gene TRBJ1-1; the match to TRBD1 covers 7 bases. CDR3 length: 13 residues. The junction had 8 bases not matched to a gene; V was cut back by 7 bases and J by 6 bases. In germline, CDR1 is MNHEY, CDR2 SVGAGI.

The chain couples TRBV5-1 to TRBJ1-6; TRBD1 might be the D (5 bases). Trimming removed 0 bases at V and 6 bases at J, with 7 bases between. The germline V gene encodes CDR1 SGHRS and CDR2 YFSETQ. The CDR3 sequence is 14 residues long. The chain's CDR3 is CASSLEGTNSPLHF. In nucleotides, the CDR3 is TGCGCCAGCAGCTTGGAGGGGACTAATTCACCCCTCCACTTT.

The V call is TRBV11-1, the J call TRBJ2-1; D remains ambiguous. V lost 0 bases to trimming and J lost 2 bases, with 8 bases between them. CDR1 and CDR2 from the germline V gene are SGHAT and FQDESV (reference sequence). The CDR3 runs to 15 residues. CDR3 protein: CASSLAVSTYNEQFF. In DNA, the CDR3 is TGTGCCAGCAGCTTAGCGGTTAGTACCTACAATGAGCAGTTCTTC.

This chain connects TRBV27 to TRBJ2-2; perhaps TRBD2 as D (6 bases). V shed 4 bases and J shed 4 bases, with 13 bases lying between them. This CDR3 has 15 residues. The V gene's germline CDR1 is MNHEY and CDR2 SMNVEV (reference sequence). In nucleotides, the CDR3 is TGTGCCAGCAGTTGGGCCGGGACTTCCACCGGGGAGCTGTTTTTT. It encodes CASSWAGTSTGELFF.

This clone occurred once. The DNA of the CDR3 is TGTGCCACCAGTATCGCAGGGGGTACCGGGGAGCTGTTTTTT. Protein sequence: CATSIAGGTGELFF. The chain links TRBV24-1 to TRBJ2-2; 7 positions agree with TRBD1. V lost 6 bases and J lost 5; bases outside the gene matches: 5. This CDR3 spans 14 amino acids. The germline V gene encodes CDR1 KGHDR and CDR2 SFDVKD.

Here the CDR3 DNA reads TGCGCCAGCAGCCGTGAGCGGGGGGCCTACGAGCAGTACTTC. It yields the protein CASSRERGAYEQYF. V and J are TRBV4-1 and TRBJ2-7; 9 bases align to TRBD2. The germline V gene has CDR1 MGHRA and CDR2 YSYEKL. The CDR3 runs 14 residues. V shed 4 bases and J 2 bases; nucleotides not matched to a gene: 3.

The V call is TRBV28, the J call TRBJ2-1; 9 bases fit TRBD1. There are 19 residues in the CDR3. Germline loops: CDR1 MDHEN, CDR2 SYDVKM. V gave up 2 bases and J gave up 5 bases; unmatched junction bases: 16. CDR3 bases: TGTGCCAGCAGTTTACCCTCCCCCGCCGGGGACAGGGCGAACAATGAGCAGTTCTTC. Amino acids: CASSLPSPAGDRANNEQFF.

The gene calls are TRBV5-1 and TRBJ2-1; 7 positions agree with TRBD2. The germline gives CDR1 SGHRS, CDR2 YFSETQ. V lost 3 bases to trimming and J lost 4 bases; unmatched junction nucleotides: 4. The CDR3 length is 14 residues. The CDR3 protein is CASSSGLGYNEQFF. CDR3 nucleotides: TGCGCCAGCAGCTCCGGACTAGGGTACAATGAGCAGTTCTTC.

The gene calls are TRBV20-1 and TRBJ2-7; 9 bases are a match to TRBD2. The ends lost 3 bases at V and 6 bases at J; junction bases unmatched: 9. Per the germline V gene, CDR1 is DFQATT and CDR2 is SNEGSKA (reference sequence). CDR3 length: 14 residues. This chain's CDR3 is CSASGGLAFGEQYF. The CDR3 region has the DNA TGCAGTGCTAGTGGGGGACTAGCATTCGGCGAGCAGTACTTC.

This chain connects TRBV28 to TRBJ2-2; D may correspond to TRBD1 or TRBD2 (5 bases each). Deletions cut 7 bases from V and 8 bases from J, with 14 bases between. Germline values: CDR1 MDHEN, CDR2 SYDVKM. CDR3 length equals 13 residues. In DNA form, the CDR3 reads TGTGCCAGCACTTCAAGGGGAGAGGGGGAGCTGTTTTTT. This sequence encodes CASTSRGEGELFF.

V and J are TRBV28 and TRBJ1-2; D uncertain. This CDR3 comprises 12 residues. Germline CDR1 reads MDHEN; CDR2 reads SYDVKM. Trimming removed 5 bases at V and 5 bases at J, with 9 bases between. DNA for the CDR3: TGTGCCAGCAGTATACGAAGGTATGGCTACACCTTC. This codes for CASSIRRYGYTF.

The V call is TRBV12-5, the J call TRBJ2-1; D is possibly TRBD1 or TRBD2 (5 bases each). Germline V CDR1 and CDR2: LGHNT, FRNRAP. The CDR3 length is 15 residues. V was shortened by 5 bases and J by 8 bases, with 19 bases between the two germline ends. As DNA, the CDR3 is TGTGCTAGTGGTGCCGGGACCCTGGTCTCGGATGAGCAGTTCTTC. Its protein is CASGAGTLVSDEQFF.

This clone came up once. The chain recombines TRBV16 with TRBJ1-5; D remains ambiguous. Germline values: CDR1 KGHSY, CDR2 FQNENV. The CDR3 covers 13 residues. V was pared by 2 bases and J by 6 bases, with 8 bases between. The CDR3 nucleotides are TGTGCCAGCAGCCAAGGGCAAAGTCAGCCCCAGCATTTT. Translation: CASSQGQSQPQHF.

The chain recombines TRBV27 with TRBJ2-1; D is perhaps TRBD2 (7 bases). V dropped 2 bases and J dropped 7 bases, with 12 bases sitting between them. Germline V gives CDR1 MNHEY, CDR2 SMNVEV (reference sequence). The CDR3 extends over 14 amino acids. The CDR3 loop is CASSLRGAENEQFF. The CDR3 coding sequence is TGTGCCAGCAGTTTACGGGGGGCGGAGAATGAGCAGTTCTTC.